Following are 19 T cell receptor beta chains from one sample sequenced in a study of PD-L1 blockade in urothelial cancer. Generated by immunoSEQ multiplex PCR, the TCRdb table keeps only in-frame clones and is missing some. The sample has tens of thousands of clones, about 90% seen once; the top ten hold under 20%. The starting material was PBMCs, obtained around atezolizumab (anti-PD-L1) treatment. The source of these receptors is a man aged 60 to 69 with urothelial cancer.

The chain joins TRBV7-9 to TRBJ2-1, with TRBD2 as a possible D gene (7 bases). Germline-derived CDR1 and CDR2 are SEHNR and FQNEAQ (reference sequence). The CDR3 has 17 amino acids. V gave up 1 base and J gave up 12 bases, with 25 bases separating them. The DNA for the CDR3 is TGTGCCAGCAGCTTAGTCACCTCGGGTGGGGCTAGGGGGGGGCAGTTCTTC. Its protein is CASSLVTSGGARGGQFF.

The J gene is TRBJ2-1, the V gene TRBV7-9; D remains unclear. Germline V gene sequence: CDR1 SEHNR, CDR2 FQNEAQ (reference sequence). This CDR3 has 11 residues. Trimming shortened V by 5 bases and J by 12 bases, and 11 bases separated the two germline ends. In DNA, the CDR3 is TGTGCCAGCAGCCCTGCGGCAACGCAGTTCTTC. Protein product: CASSPAATQFF.

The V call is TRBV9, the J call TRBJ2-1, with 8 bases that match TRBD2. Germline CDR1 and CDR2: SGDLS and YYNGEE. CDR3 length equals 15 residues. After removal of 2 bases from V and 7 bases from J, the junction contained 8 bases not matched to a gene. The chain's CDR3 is CASSVAPVAGNEQFF. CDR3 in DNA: TGTGCCAGCAGCGTCGCGCCGGTAGCGGGAAATGAGCAGTTCTTC.

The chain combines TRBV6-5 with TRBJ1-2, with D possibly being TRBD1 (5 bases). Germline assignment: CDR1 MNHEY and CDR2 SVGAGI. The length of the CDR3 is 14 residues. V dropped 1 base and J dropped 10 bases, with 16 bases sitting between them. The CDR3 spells CASSYLGPGLDYTF. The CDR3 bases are TGTGCCAGCAGTTACTTAGGGCCAGGGTTAGACTACACCTTC.

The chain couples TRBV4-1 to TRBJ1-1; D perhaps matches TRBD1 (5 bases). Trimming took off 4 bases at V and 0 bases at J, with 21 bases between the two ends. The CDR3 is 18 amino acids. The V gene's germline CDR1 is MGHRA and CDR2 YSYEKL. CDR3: CASSPHNLIKGMNTEAFF. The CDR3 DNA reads TGCGCCAGCAGCCCCCATAATTTGATTAAGGGGATGAACACTGAAGCTTTCTTT.

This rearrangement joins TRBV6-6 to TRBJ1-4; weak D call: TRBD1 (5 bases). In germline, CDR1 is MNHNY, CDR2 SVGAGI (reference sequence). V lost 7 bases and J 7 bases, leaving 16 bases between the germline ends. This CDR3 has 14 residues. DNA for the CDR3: TGTGCCAGCACTCATGGGGGAGGACGTGAAAAACTGTTTTTT. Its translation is CASTHGGGREKLFF.

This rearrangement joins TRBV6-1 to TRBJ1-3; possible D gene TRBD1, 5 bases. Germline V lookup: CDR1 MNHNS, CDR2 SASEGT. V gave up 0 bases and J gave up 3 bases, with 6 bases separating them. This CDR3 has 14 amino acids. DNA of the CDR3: TGTGCCAGCAGTGAAGCGCAGGGTGGAAACACCATATATTTT. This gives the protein CASSEAQGGNTIYF.

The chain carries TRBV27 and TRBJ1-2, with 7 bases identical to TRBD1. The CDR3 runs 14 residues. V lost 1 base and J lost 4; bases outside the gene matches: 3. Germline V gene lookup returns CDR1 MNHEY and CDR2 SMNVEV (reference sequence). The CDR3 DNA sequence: TGTGCCAGCAGTTTATGGCGGGACAGCTATGGCTACACCTTC. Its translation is CASSLWRDSYGYTF.

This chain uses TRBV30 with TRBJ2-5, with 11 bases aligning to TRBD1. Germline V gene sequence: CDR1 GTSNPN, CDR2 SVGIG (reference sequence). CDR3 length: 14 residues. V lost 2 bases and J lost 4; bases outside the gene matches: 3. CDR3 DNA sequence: TGTGCCTGGAGTCTGGGGACAGGGGGAGAGACCCAGTACTTC. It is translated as CAWSLGTGGETQYF.

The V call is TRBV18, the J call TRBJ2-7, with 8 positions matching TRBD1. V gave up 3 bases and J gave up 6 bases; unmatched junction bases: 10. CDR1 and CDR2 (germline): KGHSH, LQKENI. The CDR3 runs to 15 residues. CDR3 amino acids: CASSPSARGLGEQYF. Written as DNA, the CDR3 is TGTGCCAGCTCACCCTCCGCCAGGGGGCTGGGCGAGCAGTACTTC.

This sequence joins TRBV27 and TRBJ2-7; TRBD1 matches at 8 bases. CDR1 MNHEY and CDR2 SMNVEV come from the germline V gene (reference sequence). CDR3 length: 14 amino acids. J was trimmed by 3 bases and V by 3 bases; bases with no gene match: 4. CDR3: CASSLAGGYYEQYF. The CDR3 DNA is TGTGCCAGCAGTTTGGCAGGGGGCTACTACGAGCAGTACTTC.

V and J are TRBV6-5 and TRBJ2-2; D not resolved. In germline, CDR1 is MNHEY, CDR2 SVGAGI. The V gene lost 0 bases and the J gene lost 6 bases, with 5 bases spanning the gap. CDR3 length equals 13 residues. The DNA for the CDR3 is TGTGCCAGCAGTTACTCGAGGTCCGGGGAGCTGTTTTTT. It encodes CASSYSRSGELFF.

The CDR3 region has the DNA TGCAGAGGACTGGCGGGGACTGAAGCTTTCTTT. Amino acid sequence: CRGLAGTEAFF. This sequence joins TRBV20-1 and TRBJ1-1, with D hard to call. The CDR3 is 11 amino acids. CDR1 is DFQATT, CDR2 SNEGSKA, per germline (reference sequence).

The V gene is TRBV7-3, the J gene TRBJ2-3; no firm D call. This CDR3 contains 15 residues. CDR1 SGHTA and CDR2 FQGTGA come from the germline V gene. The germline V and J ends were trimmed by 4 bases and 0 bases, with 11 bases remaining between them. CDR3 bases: TGTGCCAGCAGCTCTGTGTTTACTAGCACAGATACGCAGTATTTT. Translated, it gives CASSSVFTSTDTQYF.

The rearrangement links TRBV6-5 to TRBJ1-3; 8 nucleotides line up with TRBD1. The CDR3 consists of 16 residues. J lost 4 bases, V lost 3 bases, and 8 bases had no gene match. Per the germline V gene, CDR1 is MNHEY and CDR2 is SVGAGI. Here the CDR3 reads CASSYSRTGTGNTIYF. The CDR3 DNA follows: TGTGCCAGCAGTTATTCCAGGACAGGGACAGGAAACACCATATATTTT.

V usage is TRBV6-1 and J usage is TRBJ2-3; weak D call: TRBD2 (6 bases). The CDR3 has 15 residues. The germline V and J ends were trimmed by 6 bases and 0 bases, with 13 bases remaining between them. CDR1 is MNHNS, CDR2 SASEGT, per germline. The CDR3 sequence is CASSSRGLSTDTQYF. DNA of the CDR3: TGTGCCAGCAGCTCGAGGGGACTCAGCACAGATACGCAGTATTTT.

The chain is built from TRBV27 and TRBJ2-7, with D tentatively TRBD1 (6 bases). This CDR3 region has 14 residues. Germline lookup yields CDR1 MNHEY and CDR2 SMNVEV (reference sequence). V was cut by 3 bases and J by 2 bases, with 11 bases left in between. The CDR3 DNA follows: TGTGCCAGCAGTTTGTGGGGGCAAACCTACGAGCAGTACTTC. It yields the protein CASSLWGQTYEQYF.

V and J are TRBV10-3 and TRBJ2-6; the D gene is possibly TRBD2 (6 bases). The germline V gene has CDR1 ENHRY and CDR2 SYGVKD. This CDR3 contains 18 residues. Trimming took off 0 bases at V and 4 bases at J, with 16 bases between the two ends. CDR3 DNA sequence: TGTGCCATCAGTGAGTCGGGAGGCAGCTTTTTCGGGGCCAACGTCCTGACTTTC. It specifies CAISESGGSFFGANVLTF.

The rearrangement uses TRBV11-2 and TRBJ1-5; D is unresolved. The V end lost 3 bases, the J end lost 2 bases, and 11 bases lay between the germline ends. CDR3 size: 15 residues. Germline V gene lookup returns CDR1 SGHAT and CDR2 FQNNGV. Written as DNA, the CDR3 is TGTGCCAGCAGCTTGGACGGGATGGGCAATCAGCCCCAGCATTTT. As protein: CASSLDGMGNQPQHF.